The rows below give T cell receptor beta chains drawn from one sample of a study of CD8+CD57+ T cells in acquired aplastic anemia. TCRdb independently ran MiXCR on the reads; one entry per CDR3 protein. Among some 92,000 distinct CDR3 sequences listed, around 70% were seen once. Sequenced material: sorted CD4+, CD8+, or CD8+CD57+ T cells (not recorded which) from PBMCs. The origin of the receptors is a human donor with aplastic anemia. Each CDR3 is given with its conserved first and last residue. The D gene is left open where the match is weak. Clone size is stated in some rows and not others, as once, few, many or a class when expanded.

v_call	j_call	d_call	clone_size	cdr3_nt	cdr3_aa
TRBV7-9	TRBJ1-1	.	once	TGTGCCAGCAGCTTAGATTTCCCCTCTGACACTGAAGCTTTCTTT	CASSLDFPSDTEAFF
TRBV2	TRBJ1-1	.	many	TGTGCCAGCAGTGCATTGGGGGACGCTGAAGCTTTCTTT	CASSALGDAEAFF
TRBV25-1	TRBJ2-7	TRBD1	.	TGTGCCAGCAGTGATCCCGGGACAGGCCTCTACGAGCAGTACTTC	CASSDPGTGLYEQYF
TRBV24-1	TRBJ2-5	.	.	TGTGCCACCAGTGATTCCACGTTTTGGACAAGAAAGTACTTC	CATSDSTFWTRKYF
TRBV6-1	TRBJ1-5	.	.	TGTGCCAGCAGACAGGGAATCTATCAGCCCCAGCATTTT	CASRQGIYQPQHF
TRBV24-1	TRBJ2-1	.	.	TGTGCCACCAGTGACAGTCCCTCAAATGAGCAGTTCTTC	CATSDSPSNEQFF
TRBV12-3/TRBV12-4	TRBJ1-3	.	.	TGTGCCAGCACACTTGGGGGGAGCTCTGGAAACACCATATATTTT	CASTLGGSSGNTIYF
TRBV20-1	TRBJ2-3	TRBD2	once	TGCAGTGCCCCGGGCGGGGGATTCACAGATACGCAGTATTTT	CSAPGGGFTDTQYF
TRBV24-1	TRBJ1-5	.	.	TGTGCCACCCAGACGCTAAATCAGCCCCAGCATTTT	CATQTLNQPQHF
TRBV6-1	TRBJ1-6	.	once	TGTGCCAGCAGAGTGTACAATTCACCCCTCCACTTT	CASRVYNSPLHF
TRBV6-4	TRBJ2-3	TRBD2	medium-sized	TGTGCCAGCAGTGACTTAGCGGGTAGCACAGATACGCAGTATTTT	CASSDLAGSTDTQYF
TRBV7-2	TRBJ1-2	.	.	TGTGCCAGCAGTTCCACCGACAGGGGCTACACCTTC	CASSSTDRGYTF
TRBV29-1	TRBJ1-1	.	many	TGCAGCGTTGTCCGTCCCTTACCGACAGGTCTTGGTGAAGCTTTCTTT	CSVVRPLPTGLGEAFF
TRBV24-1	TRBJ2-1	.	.	TGTGCCACCAGTATGGTAGGGCCTAGCTCCTACAATGAGCAGTTCTTC	CATSMVGPSSYNEQFF
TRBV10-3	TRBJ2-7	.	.	TGTGCCATCAGTGAGCCCCGTGGCGAGCAGTACTTC	CAISEPRGEQYF
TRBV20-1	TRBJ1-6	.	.	TGCAGTGCTAGAGATTTAGCAGGAAATAATTCACCCTTCCACTTT	CSARDLAGNNSPFHF
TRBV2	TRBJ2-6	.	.	TGTGCCAGCAGACCCGACAGGTACTCTGGGGCCAACGTCCTGACTTTC	CASRPDRYSGANVLTF
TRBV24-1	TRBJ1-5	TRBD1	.	TGTGCCACCAGTGATTCGGGGACAGGGACCATAGGGACCCAGCATTTT	CATSDSGTGTIGTQHF
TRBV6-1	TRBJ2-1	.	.	TGTGCCAGCAGTCAAGGAGGGGGCTATGAGCAGTTCTTC	CASSQGGGYEQFF
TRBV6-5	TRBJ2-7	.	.	TGTGCCAGCAGTTACCGGGACTCCTACGAGCAGTACTTC	CASSYRDSYEQYF